A selection of T cell receptor beta chains follows, all from one sample in a study of type 1 and type 2 diabetes patients. TCRdb re-called the multiplex PCR reads through MiXCR, storing one row per CDR3 protein. This repertoire shows a few hundred thousand distinct CDR3 sequences, over 45% found once; its top ten account for roughly an eighth. The sample comprised peripheral blood mononuclear cells (PBMCs). The receptors here all came from a young man with type 2 diabetes. Both conserved end residues are part of each CDR3. The D gene is left open where the match is weak. Not every row has a clone size; where given, it reads once, few, many or a size class.

clone_size cdr3_length j_call d_call v_call cdr3_nt cdr3_aa
- 15 TRBJ2-7 - TRBV5-1 TGCGCCAGCAGCGACGCCTTGGGGAGCTCCTACGAGCAGTACTTC CASSDALGSSYEQYF
- 15 TRBJ2-1 - TRBV5-1 TGCGCCAGCAGCTTGGTTGCGGGACCCTACAATGAGCAGTTCTTC CASSLVAGPYNEQFF
few 16 TRBJ2-7 TRBD1 TRBV2 TGTGCCAGCAGCGACAGGGGGTACCCCCTAAGTGGCGAGCAGTACTTC CASSDRGYPLSGEQYF
- 14 TRBJ1-1 TRBD1 TRBV29-1 TGCAGTGGTTACCTGACAGGGGGAAACACTGAAGCTTTCTTT CSGYLTGGNTEAFF
few 18 TRBJ2-1 - TRBV14 TGTGCCAGCAGCCAAGATCGAGGGGGGGAGGACTCCTACAATGAGCAGTTCTTC CASSQDRGGEDSYNEQFF
- 15 TRBJ2-7 TRBD1 TRBV27 TGTGCCAGCAGTCAGACGGGACAGATTCCCTACGAGCAGTACTTC CASSQTGQIPYEQYF
once 13 TRBJ2-3 - TRBV19 TGTGCCAGTAGCCCAGGGACCTCAGATACGCAGTATTTT CASSPGTSDTQYF
- 16 TRBJ2-7 TRBD2 TRBV20-1 TGCAGTGCTAGTCGGCCGCAGCGGGGAGTGGCTTACGAGCAGTACTTC CSASRPQRGVAYEQYF
- 14 TRBJ1-1 - TRBV15 TGTGCCACCAGCAGAGGCCGGATGAACACTGAAGCTTTCTTT CATSRGRMNTEAFF
- 15 TRBJ2-7 - TRBV27 TGTGCCAGCAGTCTTATCAACGGCCGTCTCTACGAGCAGTACTTC CASSLINGRLYEQYF
once 14 TRBJ2-7 TRBD1 TRBV19 TGTGCCAGTAGTGATCGACAGGGCGCCTACGAGCAGTACTTC CASSDRQGAYEQYF
- 17 TRBJ1-5 - TRBV6-4 TGTGCCAGCACCCCAAGCCCCGAGGGAGCCCACAATCAGCCCCAGCATTTT CASTPSPEGAHNQPQHF
- 12 TRBJ1-2 - TRBV29-1 TGCAGCGTTGAAACGCCAGCTTATGGCTACACCTTC CSVETPAYGYTF
- 13 TRBJ2-7 - TRBV27 TGTGCCAGCAGTTTAGGGATTACCTACGAGCAGTACTTC CASSLGITYEQYF
- 16 TRBJ2-1 - TRBV25-1 TGTGCCAGCAGTGAATATCGGGAAGTCGGGTGGAATGAGCAGTTCTTC CASSEYREVGWNEQFF
- 16 TRBJ2-3 TRBD1 TRBV2 TGTGCCAGCAGCCCTTGGACAGGGAGGAGCACAGATACGCAGTATTTT CASSPWTGRSTDTQYF
- 13 TRBJ2-3 - TRBV12-3/TRBV12-4 TGTGCCAGCAGCCTCTTTCGGGCAGATACGCAGTATTTT CASSLFRADTQYF
- 21 TRBJ2-1 - TRBV5-1 TGCGCCAGCAGCTTGCCTTCTGGTTTCGGACTTCGAGCTAGCTCCTACAATGAGCAGTTCTTC CASSLPSGFGLRASSYNEQFF
few 14 TRBJ1-2 TRBD1 TRBV28 TGTGCCACAAACTCCGGGACAGGTCTCTATGGCTACACCTTC CATNSGTGLYGYTF
few 15 TRBJ2-7 TRBD1 TRBV9 TGTGCCAGCAGCGCAGGGACAGTGCCTTCCTACGAGCAGTACTTC CASSAGTVPSYEQYF
many 15 TRBJ2-7 - TRBV14 TGTGCCAGCAGCCAAGATTGGACACCACGCTACGAGCAGTACTTC CASSQDWTPRYEQYF
- 16 TRBJ2-5 TRBD2 TRBV7-3 TGTGCCAGCAGCTTGGGACTAGCGGGGGATGGGGAGACCCAGTACTTC CASSLGLAGDGETQYF
- 15 TRBJ2-1 TRBD1 TRBV19 TGTGCCAGTAGTATACTTGGCGAGGGGGCGAGGGAGCAGTTCTTC CASSILGEGAREQFF
many 16 TRBJ2-7 - TRBV10-3 TGTGCCATCAGTGAGTCTCGGGAGACAGATTTCTCCGAGCAGTACTTC CAISESRETDFSEQYF
- 14 TRBJ2-5 - TRBV25-1 TGTGCCAGCAGTCAGGGATCTGTTAGGGAGACCCAGTACTTC CASSQGSVRETQYF
once 13 TRBJ1-1 - TRBV14 TGTGCCAGCAGCCAAGGGGTTTTCGCTGAAGCTTTCTTT CASSQGVFAEAFF